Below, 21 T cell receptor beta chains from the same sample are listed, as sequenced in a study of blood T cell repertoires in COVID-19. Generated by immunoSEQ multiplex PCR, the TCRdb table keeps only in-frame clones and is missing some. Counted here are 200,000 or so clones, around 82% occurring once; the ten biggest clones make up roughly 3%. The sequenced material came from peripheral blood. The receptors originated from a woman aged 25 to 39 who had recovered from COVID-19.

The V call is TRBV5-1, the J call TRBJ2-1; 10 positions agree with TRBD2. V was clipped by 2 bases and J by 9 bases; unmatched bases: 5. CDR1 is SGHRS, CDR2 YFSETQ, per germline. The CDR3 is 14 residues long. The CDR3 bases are TGCGCCAGCAGCTTCAGCGGGAGGGACGGTGAGCAGTTCTTC. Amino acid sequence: CASSFSGRDGEQFF.

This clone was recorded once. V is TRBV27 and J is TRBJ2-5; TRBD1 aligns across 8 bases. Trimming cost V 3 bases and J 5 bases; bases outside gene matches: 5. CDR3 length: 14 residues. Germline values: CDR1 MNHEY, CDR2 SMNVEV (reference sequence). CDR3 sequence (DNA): TGTGCCAGCAGTTTCAGGGGGCGCAGGGAGACCCAGTACTTC. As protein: CASSFRGRRETQYF.

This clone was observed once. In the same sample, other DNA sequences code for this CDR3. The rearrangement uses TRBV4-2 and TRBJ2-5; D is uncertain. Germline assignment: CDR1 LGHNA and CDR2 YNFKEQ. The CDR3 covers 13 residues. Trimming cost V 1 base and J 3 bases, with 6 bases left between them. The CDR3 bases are TGTGCCAGCAGCCAAGTTTCAGAAGAGACCCAGTACTTC. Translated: CASSQVSEETQYF.

The CDR3 coding sequence is TGTGCCAGCAGCTTTTCTGACTCGAGCATAAAGTATTTT. Translated: CASSFSDSSIKYF. The chain employs TRBV11-1 and TRBJ2-3, with D uncertain. The length of the CDR3 is 13 residues. The germline V gene encodes CDR1 SGHAT and CDR2 FQDESV (reference sequence). The V gene lost 3 bases and the J gene lost 13 bases, with 17 bases spanning the gap.

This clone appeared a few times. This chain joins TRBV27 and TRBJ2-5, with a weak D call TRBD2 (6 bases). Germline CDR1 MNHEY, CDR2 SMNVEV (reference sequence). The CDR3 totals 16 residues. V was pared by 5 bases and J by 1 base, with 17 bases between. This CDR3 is CASSPRRGLVQETQYF. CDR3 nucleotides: TGTGCCAGCAGTCCCAGGCGGGGTCTGGTCCAAGAGACCCAGTACTTC.

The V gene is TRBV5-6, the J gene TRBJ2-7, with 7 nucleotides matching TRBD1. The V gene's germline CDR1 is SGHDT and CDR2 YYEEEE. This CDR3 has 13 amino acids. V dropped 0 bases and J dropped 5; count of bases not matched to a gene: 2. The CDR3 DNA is TGTGCCAGCAGCTTGGTAGGGGGCGACGAGCAGTACTTC. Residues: CASSLVGGDEQYF. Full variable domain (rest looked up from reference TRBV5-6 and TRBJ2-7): DAGVTQSPTHLIKTRGQQVTLRCSPKSGHDTVSWYQQALGQGPQFIFQYYEEEERQRGNFPDRFSGHQFPNYSSELNVNALLLGDSALYLCASSLVGGDEQYFGPGTRLTVT.

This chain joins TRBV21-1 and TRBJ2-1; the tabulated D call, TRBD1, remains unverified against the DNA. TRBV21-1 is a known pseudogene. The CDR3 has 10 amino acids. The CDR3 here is CANHRERRFF. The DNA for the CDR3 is TGTGCCAACCACAGGGAACGACGGTTCTTC.

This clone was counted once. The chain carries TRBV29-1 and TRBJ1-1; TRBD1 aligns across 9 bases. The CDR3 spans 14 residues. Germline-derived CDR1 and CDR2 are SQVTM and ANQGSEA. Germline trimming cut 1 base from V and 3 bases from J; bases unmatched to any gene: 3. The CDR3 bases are TGCAGCGTTGAAGCCTGGGACAGGGACACTGAAGCTTTCTTT. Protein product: CSVEAWDRDTEAFF.

CDR3 sequence: CASTGTGGWSTEAFF. In DNA, the CDR3 is TGTGCCAGCACCGGGACAGGGGGCTGGAGCACTGAAGCTTTCTTT. The rearrangement links TRBV28 to TRBJ1-1, with 12 bases fitting TRBD1. V gave up 7 bases and J gave up 4 bases; unmatched junction bases: 7. There are 15 residues in the CDR3. Germline CDR1 MDHEN, CDR2 SYDVKM.

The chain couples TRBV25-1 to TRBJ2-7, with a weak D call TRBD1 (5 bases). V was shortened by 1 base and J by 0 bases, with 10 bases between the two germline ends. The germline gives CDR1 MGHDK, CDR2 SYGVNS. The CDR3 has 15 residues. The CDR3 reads CASSEFRQSSYEQYF. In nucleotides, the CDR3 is TGTGCCAGCAGTGAATTCCGACAGAGCTCCTACGAGCAGTACTTC.

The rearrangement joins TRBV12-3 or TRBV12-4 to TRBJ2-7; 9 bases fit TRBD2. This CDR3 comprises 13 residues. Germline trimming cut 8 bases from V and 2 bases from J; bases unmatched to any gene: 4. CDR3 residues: CASASGNTYEQYF. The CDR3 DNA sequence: TGTGCCAGCGCTAGCGGGAATACCTACGAGCAGTACTTC.

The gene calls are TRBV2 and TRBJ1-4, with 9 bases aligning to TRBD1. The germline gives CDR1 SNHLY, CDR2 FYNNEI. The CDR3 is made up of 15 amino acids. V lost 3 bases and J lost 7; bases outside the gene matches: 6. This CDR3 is CASSDRTGEGEKLFF. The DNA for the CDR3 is TGTGCCAGCAGTGACCGGACAGGGGAGGGTGAAAAACTGTTTTTT.

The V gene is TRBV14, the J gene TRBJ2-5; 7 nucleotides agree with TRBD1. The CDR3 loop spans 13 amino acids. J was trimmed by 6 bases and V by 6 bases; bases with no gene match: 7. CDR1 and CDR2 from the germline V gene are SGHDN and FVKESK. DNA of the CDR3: TGTGCCAGCAGTCGACAGGGCACGCAGACCCAGTACTTC. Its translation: CASSRQGTQTQYF.

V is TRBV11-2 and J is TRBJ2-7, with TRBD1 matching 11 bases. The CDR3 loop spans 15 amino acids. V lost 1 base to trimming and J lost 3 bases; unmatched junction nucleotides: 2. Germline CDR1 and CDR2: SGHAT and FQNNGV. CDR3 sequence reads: CASSLGGTGGYEQYF. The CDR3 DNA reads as TGTGCCAGCAGCTTAGGCGGGACAGGGGGCTACGAGCAGTACTTC.

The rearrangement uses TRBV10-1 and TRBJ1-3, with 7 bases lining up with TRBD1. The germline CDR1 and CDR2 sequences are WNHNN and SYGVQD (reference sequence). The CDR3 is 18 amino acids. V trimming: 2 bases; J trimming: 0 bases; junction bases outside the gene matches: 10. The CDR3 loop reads CASSELTGINYSGNTIYF. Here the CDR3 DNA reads TGCGCCAGCAGTGAGCTGACAGGGATTAACTACTCTGGAAACACCATATATTTT.

CDR3 sequence (DNA): TGTGCCAGCAGCCCGGGCGGGACAGCCAACACTGAAGCTTTCTTT. This gives the protein CASSPGGTANTEAFF. V usage is TRBV7-6 and J usage is TRBJ1-1; 7 bases match TRBD1. This CDR3 is built from 15 residues. After removal of 5 bases from V and 2 bases from J, the junction contained 8 bases not matched to a gene. Germline assignment: CDR1 SGHVS and CDR2 FNYEAQ.

As DNA, the CDR3 is TGTGCCAGCAGTTTAGGAGGCTACAATGAGCAGTTCTTC. Its protein is CASSLGGYNEQFF. The chain combines TRBV27 with TRBJ2-1; the D gene is possibly TRBD2 (5 bases). V was clipped by 2 bases and J by 3 bases, with 5 bases between them. The CDR3 covers 13 residues. The germline CDR1 and CDR2 sequences are MNHEY and SMNVEV (reference sequence).

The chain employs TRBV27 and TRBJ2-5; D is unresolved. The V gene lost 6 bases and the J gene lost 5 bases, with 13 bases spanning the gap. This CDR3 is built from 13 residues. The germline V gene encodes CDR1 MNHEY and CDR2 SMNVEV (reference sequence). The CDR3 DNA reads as TGTGCCAGCAGCCCGCCGCTCCGGGAGACCCAGTACTTC. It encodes CASSPPLRETQYF.

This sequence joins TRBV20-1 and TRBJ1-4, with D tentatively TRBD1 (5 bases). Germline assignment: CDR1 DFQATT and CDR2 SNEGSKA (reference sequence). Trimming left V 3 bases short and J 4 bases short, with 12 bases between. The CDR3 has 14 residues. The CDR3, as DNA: TGCAGTGCTAGTCCAGGCGGGGGTAATGAAAAACTGTTTTTT. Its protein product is CSASPGGGNEKLFF.

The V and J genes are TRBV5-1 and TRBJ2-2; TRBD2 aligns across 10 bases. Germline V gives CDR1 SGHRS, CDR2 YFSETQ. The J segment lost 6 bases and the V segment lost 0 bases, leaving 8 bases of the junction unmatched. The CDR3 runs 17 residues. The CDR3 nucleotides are TGCGCCAGCAGCTTGGAGGGACTAGCGTTTGGCCCCGGGGAGCTGTTTTTT. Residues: CASSLEGLAFGPGELFF.

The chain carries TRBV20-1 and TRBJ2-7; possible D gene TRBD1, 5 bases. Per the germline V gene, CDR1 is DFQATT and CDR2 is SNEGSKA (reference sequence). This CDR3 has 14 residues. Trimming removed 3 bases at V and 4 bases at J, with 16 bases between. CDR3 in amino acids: CSASLLKGKYEQYF. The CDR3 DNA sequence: TGCAGTGCTAGTTTACTTAAGGGGAAATACGAGCAGTACTTC.